This T cell receptor (beta chain) derives from a study of T cells in Graves' hyperthyroidism and ophthalmopathy. Whole-study results and caveats: Before onset, ophthalmopathy was predicted by the model a median approximately 6.7 months earlier.

CDR3 size: 12 residues. V gave up 6 bases and J gave up 8 bases, with 10 bases separating them. The germline gives CDR1 SGHVS, CDR2 FNYEAQ. Amplification yielded TCR beta CDR3 regions, with RNA transcripts as the source. TCR CDR3 regions were first amplified by RT-PCR with HTBI primers. TCRdb passed the multiplex PCR reads through MiXCR, listing each CDR3 protein once. The repertoire holds approximately 700,000 distinct CDR3 sequences, 40% to 55% seen once, with approximately 7.2% in the top ten. A note on this clonotype: Its cognate antigen is unknown.

Diagnoses were established using clinical symptoms, serum thyroxine and TRAb, thyroid ultrasound and orbital computed tomography. This clonotype was sampled from an adult man with Graves' disease, either hyperthyroidism or ophthalmopathy (not recorded which). Sequenced material: peripheral blood or thyroid tissue (not recorded which). The chain recombines TRBV7-6 with TRBJ2-2; D ambiguous. The CDR3 region is CASSYPTGELFF. The CDR3, as DNA: TGTGCCAGCAGTTACCCGACAGGGGAGCTGTTTTTT.